One sample yielded the 6 T cell receptor beta chains listed below, sequenced in a study of blood T cell repertoires in COVID-19. Generated by immunoSEQ multiplex PCR, the TCRdb table keeps only in-frame clones and is missing some. The data hold 70,000 to 80,000 clones, with roughly 80% observed a single time. The sequenced material came from peripheral blood. Receptor source: a woman older than 75 with acute or convalescent COVID-19.

The genes are TRBV15 and TRBJ2-7, with D possibly TRBD1 on 6 matching bases. Germline V gene sequence: CDR1 LNHNV, CDR2 YYDKDF (reference sequence). This CDR3 region has 14 residues. Trimming took off 1 base at V and 2 bases at J, with 9 bases between the two ends. The CDR3, as DNA: TGTGCCACCAGCAGAGGACAGGTAGCCTACGAGCAGTACTTC. Translated: CATSRGQVAYEQYF.

The chain links TRBV29-1 to TRBJ2-3, with 9 bases identical to TRBD1. Germline lookup yields CDR1 SQVTM and CDR2 ANQGSEA. V gave up 5 bases and J gave up 5 bases; unmatched junction bases: 11. The CDR3 extends over 15 amino acids. Here the CDR3 reads CSVQPRTGVGDTQYF. CDR3 in DNA: TGCAGCGTTCAACCACGGACAGGGGTCGGAGATACGCAGTATTTT.

The V gene is TRBV11-2, the J gene TRBJ2-7; 9 bases fit TRBD2. V lost 5 bases to trimming and J lost 0 bases; unmatched junction nucleotides: 2. This CDR3 is 14 amino acids long. Looked up from germline, CDR1 is SGHAT and CDR2 is FQNNGV. The CDR3 here is CASSVSGSSYEQYF. The CDR3 DNA is TGTGCCAGCAGCGTTAGCGGGAGCTCCTACGAGCAGTACTTC.

This clone came up a few times. The chain carries TRBV3-1 (or the pseudogene TRBV3-2) and TRBJ2-1; tentatively, D is TRBD2 (5 bases). V lost 0 bases, J lost 9 bases, and 9 bases lay in between. From germline, CDR1 is LGHDT and CDR2 YNNKEL (reference sequence). This CDR3 has 13 amino acids. The CDR3 spells CASSQDLRAEQFF. The CDR3 DNA reads TGTGCCAGCAGCCAAGATCTGAGGGCTGAGCAGTTCTTC.

The genes are TRBV18 and TRBJ1-4, with no clear D. CDR3 size: 16 residues. From germline, CDR1 is KGHSH and CDR2 LQKENI. The V gene lost 1 base and the J gene lost 0 bases, with 9 bases spanning the gap. The CDR3 here is CASSPRRGTTNEKLFF. Here the CDR3 DNA reads TGTGCCAGCTCACCACGGCGGGGAACAACTAATGAAAAACTGTTTTTT.

This chain joins TRBV28 and TRBJ2-7; 7 positions agree with TRBD1. Losses at the gene ends were 1 base for V and 5 bases for J; bases not matched to a gene: 8. The germline gives CDR1 MDHEN, CDR2 SYDVKM. There are 15 residues in the CDR3. CDR3 sequence (DNA): TGTGCCAGCAGTTTATCCCCGGACAGGAACCACGAGCAGTACTTC. It translates to CASSLSPDRNHEQYF.